The clone carrying this TCR beta chain was seen only a few times. Its antigen remains unidentified. These data originate in a study of beta chain features in type 1 diabetes. Study results and caveats: Shorter templates may be favored by PCR, equally so in patients and controls. Shortening that was moderate but significant affected the TCRB CDR3s of Type 1 diabetes patients in all four CD4+ subsets.

Purities in excess of 95% were seen in all sorted populations. The sequenced template was cDNA made from the entire isolated RNA. Using immunoSEQ multiplex PCR, the repertoire was profiled, and TCRdb retains in-frame clones only, with some absent. The table includes about 300,000 clones, about 14% detected once. The sequence was collected from a woman under 30 with type 1 diabetes. The sequencing sample was made of naive CD4+ T cells from blood.

CDR3 DNA sequence: TGTGCCAGCAGCAAAGAATTCGCAGGGGGCTTTCATGAGCAGTTCTTC. It yields the protein CASSKEFAGGFHEQFF. This rearrangement joins TRBV21-1 to TRBJ2-1; TRBD1 is taken as the D call from the table, unchecked against the DNA. TRBV21-1 is recorded as a pseudogene. The CDR3 runs to 16 residues.